This TCR beta chain was documented in a study of cytomegalovirus exposure and HLA in healthy donors. The study, taken as a whole, reports: In a later analysis, at a false discovery rate of 0.05, roughly 17,000 TCR beta sequences matched HLA alleles. The study found most TCR sequences rare, yet found some public TCRs in many donors. Earlier findings revealed that most TCR beta V segments proved productive either about 87% or about 30% of the time. The number of N-insertions in an Asian-associated ancestry cluster was reportedly below the approximately 700-donor mean in a later analysis.

This clone was seen just once. Its antigen is not identified. This CDR3 comprises 16 residues. Germline V lookup: CDR1 SGHKS, CDR2 YYEKEE (reference sequence). Trimming stripped 1 base from V and 0 bases from J, with 8 bases between. A multiplex PCR was run with 60 Vbeta primers and 13 Jbeta primers. Profiled with immunoSEQ multiplex PCR; TCRdb holds only in-frame clones, not every one. The table includes over 200,000 clones, just over 75% detected once. The sample taken for sequencing was PBMCs. V usage is TRBV5-5 and J usage is TRBJ2-6; D is perhaps TRBD2 (5 bases). This sequence was found in a woman between 55 and 75 years old in good health and CMV-seropositive. The CDR3 sequence is CASSLTGNSGANVLTF. Here the CDR3 DNA reads TGTGCCAGCAGCTTGACGGGGAACTCTGGGGCCAACGTCCTGACTTTC.